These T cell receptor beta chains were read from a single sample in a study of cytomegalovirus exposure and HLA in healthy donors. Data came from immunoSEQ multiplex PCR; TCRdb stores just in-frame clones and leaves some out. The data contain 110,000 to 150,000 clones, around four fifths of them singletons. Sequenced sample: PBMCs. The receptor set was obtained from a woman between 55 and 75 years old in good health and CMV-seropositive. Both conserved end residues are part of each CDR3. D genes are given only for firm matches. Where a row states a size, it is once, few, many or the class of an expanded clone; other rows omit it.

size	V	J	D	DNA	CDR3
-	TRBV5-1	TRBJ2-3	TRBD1	TGCGCCAGCATTCAGGGGGACGGTACAGATACGCAGTATTTT	CASIQGDGTDTQYF
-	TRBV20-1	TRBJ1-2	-	TGCAGTGCCTTCTCGAGCTATGGCTACACCTTC	CSAFSSYGYTF
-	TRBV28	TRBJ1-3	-	TGTGCCAGCAGTTTTTCCCTATCCGGAAACACCATATATTTT	CASSFSLSGNTIYF
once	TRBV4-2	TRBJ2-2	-	TGTGCCAGCAGCCAACTGGCCCGGGGATCCGGGGAGCTGTTTTTT	CASSQLARGSGELFF
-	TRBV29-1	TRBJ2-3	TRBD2	TGCAGCGCCACACTAGCGGGAGGTCTAAGCCCGCAGTATTTT	CSATLAGGLSPQYF
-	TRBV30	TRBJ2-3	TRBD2	TGTGCCTCCCCAGCGGGAGGGAGCACAGATACGCAGTATTTT	CASPAGGSTDTQYF
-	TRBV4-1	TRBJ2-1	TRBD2	TGCGCCAGCAGCCTTTACGGGACTACACTCAATGAGCAGTTCTTC	CASSLYGTTLNEQFF
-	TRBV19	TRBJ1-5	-	TGTGCCAGTAGTATCCAGCGCCAGCCCCAGCATTTT	CASSIQRQPQHF
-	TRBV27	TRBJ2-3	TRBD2	TGTGCCAGCAGTCCTCTTAGCGGGAGAGGAGATACGCAGTATTTT	CASSPLSGRGDTQYF
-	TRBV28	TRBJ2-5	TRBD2	TGTGCCAGCAGTTTGACTAGCGGGGACCAAGAGACCCAGTACTTC	CASSLTSGDQETQYF
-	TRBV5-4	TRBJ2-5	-	TGTGCCAGCAGCTTCCCCGACAGGTACCAAGAGACCCAGTACTTC	CASSFPDRYQETQYF
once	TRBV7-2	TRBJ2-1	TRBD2	TGTGCCAGCAGCCAACCGACTAGCGGGGACAATGAGCAGTTCTTC	CASSQPTSGDNEQFF
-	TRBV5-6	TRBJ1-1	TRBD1	TGTGCCAGCAGCTTGAGGGTGACAGGGGGGAACACTGAAGCTTTCTTT	CASSLRVTGGNTEAFF
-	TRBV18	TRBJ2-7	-	TGTGCCAGCTCACGGAGACGTGACTACGAGCAGTACTTC	CASSRRRDYEQYF
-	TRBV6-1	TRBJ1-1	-	TGTGCCACCCTTCGGGGTTCAATGAACACTGAAGCTTTCTTT	CATLRGSMNTEAFF
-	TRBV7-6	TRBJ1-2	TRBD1	TGTGCCAGCAGCCCTAGGCAGGGGGCTGGCTATGGCTACACCTTC	CASSPRQGAGYGYTF
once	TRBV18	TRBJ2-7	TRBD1	TGTGCCAGCTCACCCGGCACAGGGGCAAACAACGAGCAGTACTTC	CASSPGTGANNEQYF
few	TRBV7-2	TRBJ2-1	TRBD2	TGTGCCAGCAGCCCGGGACTAGCGGGGGGCAATGAGCAGTTCTTC	CASSPGLAGGNEQFF
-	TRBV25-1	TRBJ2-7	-	TGTGCCAGCAGTGGTCCTAGGCCCTACGAGCAGTACTTC	CASSGPRPYEQYF
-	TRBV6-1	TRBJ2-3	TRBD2	TGTGCCAGCAGGGGACCTAGCGGCAACACAGATACGCAGTATTTT	CASRGPSGNTDTQYF
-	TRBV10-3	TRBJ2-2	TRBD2	TGTGCCACCAGCCGGACTAGCGGGGGGTCGAACACCGGGGAGCTGTTTTTT	CATSRTSGGSNTGELFF
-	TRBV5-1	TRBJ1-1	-	TGCGCCAGCAGCTTGGGGCCCAGTGGGAACACTGAAGCTTTCTTT	CASSLGPSGNTEAFF
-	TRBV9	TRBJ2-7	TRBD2	TGTGCCAGCAGCGCCGGACTAGCGGGTTCCTACGAGCAGTACTTC	CASSAGLAGSYEQYF
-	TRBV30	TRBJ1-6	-	TGTGCCTGGAGTTTGAATATCGGGTCACCCCTCCACTTT	CAWSLNIGSPLHF
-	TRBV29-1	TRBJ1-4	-	TGCAGCGTTGAAGCGGCTGATCGGGGGGTGTTAAAACTGTTTTTT	CSVEAADRGVLKLFF
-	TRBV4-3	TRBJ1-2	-	TGCGCCAGCAGCCAAGACCTTTTGGGGGCGCGTGCTATACCCAACTATGGCTACACCTTC	CASSQDLLGARAIPNYGYTF
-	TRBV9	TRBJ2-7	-	TGTGCCAGCAGCGTAGATGCCGGGACAACCTACGAGCAGTACTTC	CASSVDAGTTYEQYF
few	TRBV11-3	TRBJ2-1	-	TGTGCCAGCAAACCCCCTGTACTACTTGAGCAGTTCTTC	CASKPPVLLEQFF
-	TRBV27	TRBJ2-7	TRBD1	TGTGCCAGCAGTTGGGGGACAGGGGGCGAGCAGTACTTC	CASSWGTGGEQYF
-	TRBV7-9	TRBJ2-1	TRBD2	TGTGCCAGCAGCCGAAGCGGGAGCCAGGGTGAGCAGTTCTTC	CASSRSGSQGEQFF
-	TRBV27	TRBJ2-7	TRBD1	TGTGCCAGCAGTCTTTCACGGACAGGACGGGAGCAGTACTTC	CASSLSRTGREQYF
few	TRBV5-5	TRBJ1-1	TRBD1	TGTGCCAGCAGCTTAGATACAGGGGGCGACACTGAAGCTTTCTTT	CASSLDTGGDTEAFF
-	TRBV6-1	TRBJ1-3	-	TGTGCCAGCAGTCCAGAGGTTGGAAACACCATATATTTT	CASSPEVGNTIYF
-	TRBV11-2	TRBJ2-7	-	TGTGCCAGCAGCCGATTACAGGGCTACGAGCAGTACTTC	CASSRLQGYEQYF
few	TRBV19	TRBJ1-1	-	TGTGCCAGTAGTAACCGGGGGACTGAAGCTTTCTTT	CASSNRGTEAFF
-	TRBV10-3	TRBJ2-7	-	TGTGCCATCAGTGGGACAGCCTACGAGCAGTACTTC	CAISGTAYEQYF
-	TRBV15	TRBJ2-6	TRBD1	TGTGCCACCAGCAGTGGTACAGGGGCTGGGGCCAACGTCCTGACTTTC	CATSSGTGAGANVLTF
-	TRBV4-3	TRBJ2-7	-	TGCGCCAGCAGCCAAGGGGAACAGGCCTACGAGCAGTACTTC	CASSQGEQAYEQYF
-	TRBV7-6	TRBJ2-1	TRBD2	TGTGCCAGCAGCGGAGAGGCGGGAGCAGTAACCTACAATGAGCAGTTCTTC	CASSGEAGAVTYNEQFF
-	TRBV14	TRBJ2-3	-	TGTGCCAGCAGTCCCTCGGGTCGATCGGATACGCAGTATTTT	CASSPSGRSDTQYF
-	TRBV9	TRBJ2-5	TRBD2	TGTGCCAGCAGCGTAGGAGGACTAGCGGGCCTCCAAGAGACCCAGTACTTC	CASSVGGLAGLQETQYF
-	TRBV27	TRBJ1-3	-	TGTGCCAGCAGTTTAACGAGCTTAGGGGACACCATATATTTT	CASSLTSLGDTIYF
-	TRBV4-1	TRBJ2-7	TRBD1	TGCGCCAGCAGCGCACAGGGGGCACTTCGAAGGGAGCAGTACTTC	CASSAQGALRREQYF
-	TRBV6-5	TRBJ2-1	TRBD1	TGTGCCAGCCGGGACAGGCCTAATGAGCAGTTCTTC	CASRDRPNEQFF
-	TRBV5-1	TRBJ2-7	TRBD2	TGCGCCAGCAGCCCGGGACTAGCGGGAGTCTACGAGCAGTACTTC	CASSPGLAGVYEQYF
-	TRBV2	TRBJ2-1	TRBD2	TGTGCCAGCATGGCTAGCGGGACTAACAATGAGCAGTTCTTC	CASMASGTNNEQFF
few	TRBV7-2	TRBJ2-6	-	TGTGCCAGCAGCTTAGACCAGGTCTCTGGGGCCAACGTCCTGACTTTC	CASSLDQVSGANVLTF
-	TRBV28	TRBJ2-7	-	TGTGCCAGCAATCAGGCCAGCTCCTACGAGCAGTACTTC	CASNQASSYEQYF
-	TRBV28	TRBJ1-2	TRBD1	TGTGCCAGCAGTCCTTCACCGGGACAGCTCCTTGACTATGGCTACACCTTC	CASSPSPGQLLDYGYTF
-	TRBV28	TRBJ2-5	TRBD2	TGTGCCAGCAGCCCCCCCGCCGTGGGCGGGAGAGGCTTATACTTC	CASSPPAVGGRGLYF
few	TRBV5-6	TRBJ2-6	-	TGTGCCAGCAGCTGGGGCAGGCGGTCGGCTTCGGGGGCCAACGTCCTGACTTTC	CASSWGRRSASGANVLTF
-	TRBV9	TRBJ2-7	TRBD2	TGTGCCAGCAGCGAGGGACTACGCGATCGGTACGAGCAGTACTTC	CASSEGLRDRYEQYF
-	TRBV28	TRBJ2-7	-	TGTGCCAGCAACGGGATGGACTCTAAAGACTACTTC	CASNGMDSKDYF
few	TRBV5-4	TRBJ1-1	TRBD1	TGTGCCAGCAGCTTGGGGGGGACAGGGCGTAACACTGAAGCTTTCTTT	CASSLGGTGRNTEAFF
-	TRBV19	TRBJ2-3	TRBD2	TGTGCCAGTAGTATTGGCGGGAGTGGGTCAGATACGCAGTATTTT	CASSIGGSGSDTQYF
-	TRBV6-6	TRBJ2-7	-	TGTGCCAGCAGCCAAGAGGAGCAGTACTTC	CASSQEEQYF
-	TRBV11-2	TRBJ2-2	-	TGTGCCAGCAGCTTATCGCGGAACACCGGGGAGCTGTTTTTT	CASSLSRNTGELFF
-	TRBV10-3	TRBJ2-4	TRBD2	TGTGCCATCGGAGCGGGGGAGAGGGACATTCAGTACTTC	CAIGAGERDIQYF
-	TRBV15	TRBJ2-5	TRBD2	TGTGCCACCAGCGGGCGGGAGGGCGTACAGACCCAGTACTTC	CATSGREGVQTQYF
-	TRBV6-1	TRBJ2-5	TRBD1	TGTGCCAGCAGTGAGGGACAGCTCCAAGAGACCCAGTACTTC	CASSEGQLQETQYF